This record concerns one TCR beta chain sequence. These data belong to a study of CD8 T cells in Susac syndrome. Roughly 0.45 to 1 ug RNA was reverse transcribed with random hexamers. TCRdb reprocessed the immunoSEQ multiplex PCR reads via MiXCR and lists one record per CDR3 protein. The sample has just over 80,000 distinct CDR3 sequences, roughly 93% seen once. This CDR3 contains 11 residues. V shed 0 bases and J shed 7 bases, with 4 bases lying between them. The germline gives CDR1 MNHEY, CDR2 SVGEGT. This rearrangement joins TRBV6-2 or TRBV6-3 to TRBJ2-7; no clear D. The material sequenced was CD8+ T cells from PBMCs. The TCR was taken from a human donor in good health. The CDR3 loop is CASSYSQEQYF. CDR3 in DNA: TGTGCCAGCAGTTACTCCCAGGAGCAGTACTTC.